Listed below are T cell receptor beta chains from one sample, sequenced in a study of cytomegalovirus exposure and HLA in healthy donors. Using immunoSEQ multiplex PCR, the repertoire was profiled, and TCRdb retains in-frame clones only, with some absent. In the table there are about 60,000 clones, approximately 89% of which are singletons. The sample was PBMCs. These receptor sequences come from a man between 18 and 29 years old in good health and CMV-seronegative. The CDR3 runs from the conserved cysteine through the conserved F or W. The D gene is left open where the match is weak. Rows may omit the clone size; those that give it use once, few, many or a size class.

V: TRBV21-1; D: .; J: TRBJ1-5; size: .; DNA: TGTGCCAGCAGCAATCGTAGGCGGGACCATGATAGCAATCAGCCCCAGCATTTT; CDR3: CASSNRRRDHDSNQPQHF
V: TRBV1; D: .; J: TRBJ2-7; size: .; DNA: TGCACCAGCAGCCAAGATGGGGGGGGGTCCTCCCCTTACGAGCAGTACTTC; CDR3: CTSSQDGGGSSPYEQYF
V: TRBV6-5; D: TRBD1; J: TRBJ1-4; size: .; DNA: TGTGCCAGCAGAACAGGGGGCTATCGTGAAAAACTGTTTTTT; CDR3: CASRTGGYREKLFF
V: TRBV30; D: .; J: TRBJ1-5; size: .; DNA: TGTGCCTGGATGGAGGGGACCTCGGACAATCAGCCCCAGCATTTT; CDR3: CAWMEGTSDNQPQHF
V: TRBV27; D: .; J: TRBJ1-6; size: .; DNA: TGTGCCAGCAGCTTCTCTAATTCACCCCTCCACTTT; CDR3: CASSFSNSPLHF
V: TRBV7-2; D: .; J: TRBJ2-5; size: .; DNA: TGTGCCAGCAGCTTAGTGCGGGAGACCCAGTACTTC; CDR3: CASSLVRETQYF
V: TRBV20-1; D: .; J: TRBJ2-7; size: .; DNA: TGCAGTGCAGTACAGGCCTACGAGCAGTACTTC; CDR3: CSAVQAYEQYF
V: TRBV28; D: .; J: TRBJ2-3; size: .; DNA: TGTGCCAGCAGTCCTGGCGGAGATACGCAGTATTTT; CDR3: CASSPGGDTQYF
V: TRBV15; D: .; J: TRBJ2-7; size: .; DNA: TGTGCCACCAGTAGAGGATCGAGCTCCTACGAGCAGTACTTC; CDR3: CATSRGSSSYEQYF
V: TRBV2; D: TRBD1; J: TRBJ2-7; size: .; DNA: TGTGCCAGCAGTGAAGGGATCATCCGGGACAGGGACCACGAGCAGTACTTC; CDR3: CASSEGIIRDRDHEQYF
V: TRBV7-9; D: TRBD1; J: TRBJ2-1; size: once; DNA: TGTGCCAGCAGCCAGGGACAGGGCAATGAGCAGTTCTTC; CDR3: CASSQGQGNEQFF
V: TRBV14; D: .; J: TRBJ2-6; size: .; DNA: TGTGCCAGCAGCCAAGTCCGACAGGCCCTCTCTGGGGCCAACGTCCTGACTTTC; CDR3: CASSQVRQALSGANVLTF
V: TRBV9; D: .; J: TRBJ2-1; size: .; DNA: TGTGCCAGCAGCGCTAATAATAATGAGCAGTTCTTC; CDR3: CASSANNNEQFF
V: TRBV7-2; D: TRBD1; J: TRBJ2-2; size: .; DNA: TGTGCCAGCAGCTTAGGACAGGGGGGCACCGGGGAGCTGTTTTTT; CDR3: CASSLGQGGTGELFF
V: TRBV18; D: TRBD1; J: TRBJ1-5; size: .; DNA: TGTGCCAGCTCAGGACAGGGAACCAATCAGCCCCAGCATTTT; CDR3: CASSGQGTNQPQHF
V: TRBV19; D: TRBD1; J: TRBJ2-7; size: .; DNA: TGTGCCAATTTAGCAGGGGGCGCGGAGAACGAGCAGTACTTC; CDR3: CANLAGGAENEQYF
V: TRBV29-1; D: .; J: TRBJ1-4; size: .; DNA: TGCAGCGTTGAAGATGTCGGAGGGTTGGGTGAAAAACTGTTTTTT; CDR3: CSVEDVGGLGEKLFF
V: TRBV30; D: .; J: TRBJ2-7; size: .; DNA: TGTGCTTCCACCCGGACAGGAGGGAGCTACGAGCAGTACTTC; CDR3: CASTRTGGSYEQYF
V: TRBV4-1; D: TRBD2; J: TRBJ2-3; size: .; DNA: TGCGCCAGCAGCCAAGAATCTAGCGGGGCCAGGGGTACGCAGTATTTT; CDR3: CASSQESSGARGTQYF
V: TRBV28; D: .; J: TRBJ1-4; size: .; DNA: TGTGCCAGTACAGCTAATGAAAAACTGTTTTTT; CDR3: CASTANEKLFF
V: TRBV19; D: TRBD1; J: TRBJ1-2; size: .; DNA: TGTGCCAGCCGACAGGGTTACTATGGCTACACCTTC; CDR3: CASRQGYYGYTF
V: TRBV10-3; D: .; J: TRBJ1-2; size: .; DNA: TGTGCCGCCTCCGAGGATCGGGGGGAAGGCTACACCTTC; CDR3: CAASEDRGEGYTF
V: TRBV5-1; D: TRBD2; J: TRBJ2-5; size: .; DNA: TGCGCCAGCGATCCGGGGGGGCAAGAGACCCAGTACTTC; CDR3: CASDPGGQETQYF
V: TRBV19; D: .; J: TRBJ1-5; size: once; DNA: TGTGCCAGTAGTATCGGCCCCTCAGGGAACCAGCCCCAGCATTTT; CDR3: CASSIGPSGNQPQHF
V: TRBV2; D: .; J: TRBJ2-1; size: .; DNA: TGTGCCGGGGGGTTGGGATTCCTGGGGCAGTTCTTC; CDR3: CAGGLGFLGQFF
V: TRBV27; D: TRBD1; J: TRBJ2-3; size: .; DNA: TGTGCCAGCAGTTTCGGACAGGGAGTAGATACGCAGTATTTT; CDR3: CASSFGQGVDTQYF
V: TRBV10-3; D: TRBD1; J: TRBJ2-1; size: few; DNA: TGTGCCATCAGAGTTGGGACAGGAGGCCTCAATGAGCAGTTCTTC; CDR3: CAIRVGTGGLNEQFF
V: TRBV28; D: TRBD1; J: TRBJ1-5; size: .; DNA: TGTGCCAGCAGATGGACAGGGAATCAGCCCCAGCATTTT; CDR3: CASRWTGNQPQHF
V: TRBV30; D: .; J: TRBJ1-6; size: .; DNA: TGTGCCTGGGGGGGCTTGGTGCTGTCACCCCTCCACTTT; CDR3: CAWGGLVLSPLHF
V: TRBV25-1; D: TRBD1; J: TRBJ1-2; size: .; DNA: TGTGCCAGCAGTGATGGACAGGGTCGCGGTGGCCACACCTTC; CDR3: CASSDGQGRGGHTF
V: TRBV9; D: .; J: TRBJ2-7; size: .; DNA: TGTGCCAGCAGCGTAGTTGTGGGGCGAGAGCAGTACTTC; CDR3: CASSVVVGREQYF
V: TRBV25-1; D: TRBD1; J: TRBJ2-2; size: .; DNA: TGTGCCAGCAGTGAATATCGCGGGACAGGGTTAAACACCGGGGAGCTGTTTTTT; CDR3: CASSEYRGTGLNTGELFF
V: TRBV30; D: TRBD1; J: TRBJ1-2; size: .; DNA: TGTGCCTGGGGGACAGTCGCTGGCTACACCTTC; CDR3: CAWGTVAGYTF
V: TRBV10-3; D: .; J: TRBJ2-3; size: .; DNA: TGTGCCATCAGAGCAGGGGAGGGAAGCACAGATACGCAGTATTTT; CDR3: CAIRAGEGSTDTQYF
V: TRBV2; D: TRBD2; J: TRBJ2-5; size: .; DNA: TGTGCCAGCAGTGGAGTGGGGGGGCAAGAGACCCAGTACTTC; CDR3: CASSGVGGQETQYF
V: TRBV28; D: .; J: TRBJ2-5; size: .; DNA: TGTGCCAGCAGCTTGACAGGCCCCCAAGAGACCCAGTACTTC; CDR3: CASSLTGPQETQYF
V: TRBV6-1; D: TRBD1; J: TRBJ1-5; size: .; DNA: TGTGCCAGCAGTGTCTCAGGGGGCAATAGCAATCAGCCCCAGCATTTT; CDR3: CASSVSGGNSNQPQHF
V: TRBV6-5; D: .; J: TRBJ1-1; size: .; DNA: TGTGCCAGCAGTTACTCGGGACATCCGAACACTGAAGCTTTCTTT; CDR3: CASSYSGHPNTEAFF
V: TRBV9; D: .; J: TRBJ2-1; size: .; DNA: TGTGCCAGCAGCGTTACCGGGACCTACAATGAGCAGTTCTTC; CDR3: CASSVTGTYNEQFF
V: TRBV25-1; D: .; J: TRBJ2-6; size: .; DNA: TGTGCCAGCAGTGACCGCCGGGACACCTTCGACGTCCTGACTTTC; CDR3: CASSDRRDTFDVLTF
V: TRBV2; D: TRBD1; J: TRBJ1-3; size: .; DNA: TGTGCCAGCACGAGGGACAGCAACTCTGGAAACACCATATATTTT; CDR3: CASTRDSNSGNTIYF
V: TRBV29-1; D: .; J: TRBJ2-7; size: .; DNA: TGCAGCGTTGTAGGGGGAATGAGCTACGAGCAGTACTTC; CDR3: CSVVGGMSYEQYF
V: TRBV28; D: .; J: TRBJ1-6; size: once; DNA: TGTGCCAGCACCCTTAACAGGGATAATTCACCCCTCCACTTT; CDR3: CASTLNRDNSPLHF
V: TRBV30; D: .; J: TRBJ1-1; size: .; DNA: TGTGCCTGGAGGGACTCCATGAACACTGAAGCTTTCTTT; CDR3: CAWRDSMNTEAFF
V: TRBV30; D: TRBD2; J: TRBJ2-1; size: .; DNA: TGTGCCTGGACATTAGCGGGGGGGCTCGATGAGCAGTTCTTC; CDR3: CAWTLAGGLDEQFF